Included here is one TCR beta chain sequence, with context. Its antigen is unidentified. This record belongs to a study of PD-L1 blockade in urothelial cancer. Overall study: The researchers analyzed blood 3 weeks (second dose) and 6 weeks after treatment start. Each blood sample yielded a median of around 150,000 T cells. Study-wide points: Below-median pretreatment blood TCR clonality predicted better survival.

The CDR3 covers 15 residues. CDR1 and CDR2 (germline): SGDLS, YYNGEE. The V gene end was trimmed by 4 bases and the J gene end by 13 bases; junction bases not matched to a gene: 14. Every PCR got spiked synthetic TCR analog templates. Measured with immunoSEQ multiplex PCR; TCRdb has only the in-frame clones, and not every one. The sample lists roughly 74,000 clones, 87% occurring once. The chain links TRBV9 to TRBJ1-6; TRBD1 matches 7 bases. This sequence was found in a woman in her 70s with urothelial cancer. Sequencing was performed on PBMCs, taken around atezolizumab (anti-PD-L1) treatment. The CDR3 spells CASSTGWGTATPLHF. In DNA, the CDR3 is TGTGCCAGCAGCACAGGGTGGGGGACAGCGACGCCCCTCCACTTT. The complete variable domain, with remaining parts taken from reference TRBV9 and TRBJ1-6, reads DSGVTQTPKHLITATGQRVTLRCSPRSGDLSVYWYQQSLDQGLQFLIQYYNGEERAKGNILERFSAQQFPDLHSELNLSSLELGDSALYFCASSTGWGTATPLHFGNGTRLTVT.